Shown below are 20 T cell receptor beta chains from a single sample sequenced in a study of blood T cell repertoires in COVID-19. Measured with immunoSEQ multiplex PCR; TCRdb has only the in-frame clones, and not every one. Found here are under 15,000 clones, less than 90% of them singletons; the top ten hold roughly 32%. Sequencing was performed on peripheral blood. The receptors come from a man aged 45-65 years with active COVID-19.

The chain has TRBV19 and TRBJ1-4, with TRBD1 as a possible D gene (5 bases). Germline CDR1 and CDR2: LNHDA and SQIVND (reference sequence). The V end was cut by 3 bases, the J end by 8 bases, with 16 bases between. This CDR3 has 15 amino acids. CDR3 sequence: CASSIPGGFGEKLFF. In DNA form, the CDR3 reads TGTGCCAGTAGTATCCCCGGGGGGTTCGGGGAAAAACTGTTTTTT.

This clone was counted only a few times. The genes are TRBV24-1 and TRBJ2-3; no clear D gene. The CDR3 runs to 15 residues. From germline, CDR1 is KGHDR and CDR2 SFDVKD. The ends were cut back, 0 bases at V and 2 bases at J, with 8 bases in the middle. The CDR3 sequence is CATSDLSNSTDTQYF. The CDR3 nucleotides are TGTGCCACCAGTGATTTGTCTAACTCCACAGATACGCAGTATTTT.

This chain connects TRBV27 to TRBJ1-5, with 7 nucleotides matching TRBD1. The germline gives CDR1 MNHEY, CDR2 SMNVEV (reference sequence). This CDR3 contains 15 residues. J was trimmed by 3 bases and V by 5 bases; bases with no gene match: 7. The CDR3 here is CASSPLTGANQPQHF. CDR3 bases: TGTGCCAGCAGTCCCCTTACAGGGGCCAATCAGCCCCAGCATTTT.

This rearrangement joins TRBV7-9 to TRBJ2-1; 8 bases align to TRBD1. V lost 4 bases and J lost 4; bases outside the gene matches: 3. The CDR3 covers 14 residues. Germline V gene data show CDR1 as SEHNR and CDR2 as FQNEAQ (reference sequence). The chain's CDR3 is CASSSGQGYNEQFF. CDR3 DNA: TGTGCCAGCAGCTCAGGACAGGGATACAATGAGCAGTTCTTC.

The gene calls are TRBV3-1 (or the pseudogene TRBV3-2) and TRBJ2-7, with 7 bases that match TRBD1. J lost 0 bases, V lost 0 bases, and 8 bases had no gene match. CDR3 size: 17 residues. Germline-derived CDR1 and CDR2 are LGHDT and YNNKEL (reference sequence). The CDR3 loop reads CASSQEARGQSSYEQYF. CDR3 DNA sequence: TGTGCCAGCAGCCAAGAAGCGAGGGGACAGAGCTCCTACGAGCAGTACTTC.

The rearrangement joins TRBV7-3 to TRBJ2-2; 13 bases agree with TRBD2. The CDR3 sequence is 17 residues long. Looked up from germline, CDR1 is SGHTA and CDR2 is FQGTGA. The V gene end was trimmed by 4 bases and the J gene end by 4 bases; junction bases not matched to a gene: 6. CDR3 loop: CASSSRTSGSGTGELFF. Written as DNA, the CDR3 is TGTGCCAGCAGCTCACGGACTAGCGGGAGTGGCACCGGGGAGCTGTTTTTT.

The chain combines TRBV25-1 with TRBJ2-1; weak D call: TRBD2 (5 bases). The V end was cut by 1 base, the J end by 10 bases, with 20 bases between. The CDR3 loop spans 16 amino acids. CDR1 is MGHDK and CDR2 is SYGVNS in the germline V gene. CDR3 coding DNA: TGTGCCAGCAGTGAATCCCACCACCGGGGATCAGCCGAGCAGTTCTTC. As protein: CASSESHHRGSAEQFF.

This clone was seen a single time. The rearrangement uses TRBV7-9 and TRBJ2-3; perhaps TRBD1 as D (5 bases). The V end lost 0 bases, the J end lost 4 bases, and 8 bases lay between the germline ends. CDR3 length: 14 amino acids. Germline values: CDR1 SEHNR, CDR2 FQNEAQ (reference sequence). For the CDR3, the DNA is TGTGCCAGCAGCTTAGCGCTGACAGCAGATACGCAGTATTTT. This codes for CASSLALTADTQYF.

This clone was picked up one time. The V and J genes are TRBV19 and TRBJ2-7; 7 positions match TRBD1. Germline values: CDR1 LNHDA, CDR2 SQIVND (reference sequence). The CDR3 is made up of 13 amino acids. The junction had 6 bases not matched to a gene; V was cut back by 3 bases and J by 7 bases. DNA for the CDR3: TGTGCCAGTAGTATCGGGACAGCCTTAGAGCAGTACTTC. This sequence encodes CASSIGTALEQYF.

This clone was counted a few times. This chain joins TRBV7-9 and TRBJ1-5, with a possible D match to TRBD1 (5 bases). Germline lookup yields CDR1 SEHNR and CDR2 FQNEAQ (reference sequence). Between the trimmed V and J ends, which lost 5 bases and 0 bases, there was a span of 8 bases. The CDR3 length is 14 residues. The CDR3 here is CASSQGISNQPQHF. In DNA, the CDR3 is TGTGCCAGCAGCCAGGGCATTAGCAATCAGCCCCAGCATTTT.

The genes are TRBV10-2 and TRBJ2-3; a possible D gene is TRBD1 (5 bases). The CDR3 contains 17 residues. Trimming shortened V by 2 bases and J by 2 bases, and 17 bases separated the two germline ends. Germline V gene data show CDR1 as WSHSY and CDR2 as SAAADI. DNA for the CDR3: TGCGCCAGCAGTGAGCCCTTAGGGGCGACAATCACAGATACGCAGTATTTT. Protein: CASSEPLGATITDTQYF.

The CDR3 DNA follows: TGTGCCAGCAGCCCGGGACTAGCGGGAACAAGTGAGCAGTTCTTC. Its protein is CASSPGLAGTSEQFF. V usage is TRBV6-5 and J usage is TRBJ2-1; 13 bases map to TRBD2. The CDR3 extends over 15 amino acids. Germline V gene sequence: CDR1 MNHEY, CDR2 SVGAGI. V dropped 6 bases and J dropped 9; count of bases not matched to a gene: 8.

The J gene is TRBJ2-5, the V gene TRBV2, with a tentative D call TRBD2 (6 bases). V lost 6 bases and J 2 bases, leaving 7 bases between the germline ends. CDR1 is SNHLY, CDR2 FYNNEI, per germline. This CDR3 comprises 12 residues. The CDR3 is CASRGGQETQYF. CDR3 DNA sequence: TGTGCCAGCAGGGGGGGTCAAGAGACCCAGTACTTC.

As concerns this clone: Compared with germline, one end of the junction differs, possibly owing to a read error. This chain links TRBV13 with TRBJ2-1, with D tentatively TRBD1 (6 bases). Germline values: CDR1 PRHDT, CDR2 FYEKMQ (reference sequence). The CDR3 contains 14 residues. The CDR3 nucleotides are TGTGCCAGCACCCAACAGGGCTCCTCCAATGAGCAGTTCTTC. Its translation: CASTQQGSSNEQFF.

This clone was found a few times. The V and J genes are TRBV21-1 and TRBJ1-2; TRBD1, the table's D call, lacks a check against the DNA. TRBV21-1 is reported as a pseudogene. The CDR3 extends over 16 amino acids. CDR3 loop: CASSIAIRQGRGGYTF. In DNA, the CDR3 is TGTGCCAGCAGCATAGCAATCCGACAGGGGCGAGGTGGCTACACCTTC.

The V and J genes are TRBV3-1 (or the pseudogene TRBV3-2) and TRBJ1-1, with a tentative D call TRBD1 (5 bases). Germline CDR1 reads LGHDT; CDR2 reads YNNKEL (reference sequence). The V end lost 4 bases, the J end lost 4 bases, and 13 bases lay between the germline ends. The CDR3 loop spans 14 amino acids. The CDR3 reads CASSPDSYFTEAFF. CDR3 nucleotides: TGTGCCAGCAGCCCTGACAGCTATTTCACTGAAGCTTTCTTT.

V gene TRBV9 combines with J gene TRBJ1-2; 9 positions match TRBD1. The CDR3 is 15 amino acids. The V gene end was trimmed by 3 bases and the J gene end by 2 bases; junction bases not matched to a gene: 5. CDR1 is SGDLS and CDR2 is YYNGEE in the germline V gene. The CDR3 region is CASSGRTGDNYGYTF. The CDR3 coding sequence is TGTGCCAGCAGCGGAAGGACAGGGGACAACTATGGCTACACCTTC.

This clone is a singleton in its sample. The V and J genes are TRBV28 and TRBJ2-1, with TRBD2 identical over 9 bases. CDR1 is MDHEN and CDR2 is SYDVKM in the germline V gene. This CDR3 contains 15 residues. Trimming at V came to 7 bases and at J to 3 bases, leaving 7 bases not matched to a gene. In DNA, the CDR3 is TGTGCCAGCACTCCTAGCGGGACGTTCTACAATGAGCAGTTCTTC. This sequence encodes CASTPSGTFYNEQFF.

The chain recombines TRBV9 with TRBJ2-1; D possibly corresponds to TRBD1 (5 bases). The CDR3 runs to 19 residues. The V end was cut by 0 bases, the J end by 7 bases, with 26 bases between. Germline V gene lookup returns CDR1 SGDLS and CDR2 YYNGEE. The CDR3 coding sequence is TGTGCCAGCAGCGTAGCTGTTGAAGGGGCCCCCTTTCAAAGTAATGAGCAGTTCTTC. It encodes CASSVAVEGAPFQSNEQFF.

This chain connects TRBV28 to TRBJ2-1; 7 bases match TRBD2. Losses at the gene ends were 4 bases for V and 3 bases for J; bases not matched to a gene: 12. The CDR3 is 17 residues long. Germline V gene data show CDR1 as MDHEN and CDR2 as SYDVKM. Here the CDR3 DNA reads TGTGCCAGCAGTTCCCCGGAAGCGGGACTCCTCTACAATGAGCAGTTCTTC. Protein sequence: CASSSPEAGLLYNEQFF. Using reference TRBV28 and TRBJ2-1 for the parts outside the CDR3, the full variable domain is DVKVTQSSRYLVKRTGEKVFLECVQDMDHENMFWYRQDPGLGLRLIYFSYDVKMKEKGDIPEGYSVSREKKERFSLILESASTNQTSMYLCASSSPEAGLLYNEQFFGPGTRLTVL.